The 13 T cell receptor beta chains below were found in one sample sequenced in a study of blood T cells in healthy people across ages. A J-beta primer mix and a sample-barcoded 5' primer were used in a second PCR of about 7 to 12 cycles. TCRdb reprocessed the 5' RACE reads with MiXCR, giving one entry per CDR3 protein. The sample consists of roughly 2 million distinct CDR3 sequences, about 50% of them appearing once. The specimen sequenced was blood. These receptors came from a woman aged 40 to 55 in good health.

V usage is TRBV6-2 or TRBV6-3 and J usage is TRBJ2-3, with D unresolved. The germline V and J ends were trimmed by 2 bases and 5 bases, with 8 bases remaining between them. Germline CDR1 and CDR2: MNHEY and SVGEGT. CDR3 length: 13 amino acids. This CDR3 reads CASSYPMRDTQYF. As DNA, the CDR3 is TGTGCCAGCAGTTACCCGATGAGAGATACGCAGTATTTT.

This clonotype has more than one count but fewer than ten. The V call is TRBV20-1, the J call TRBJ2-4; TRBD1 matches at 10 bases. The better agreement between TRBJ2-7 and the DNA end casts doubt on the J call. Germline CDR1 reads DFQATT; CDR2 reads SNEGSKA (reference sequence). The CDR3 contains 13 residues. CDR3 amino acids: CSIRDRGSYEQYF. The DNA for the CDR3 is TGCAGTATAAGGGACAGGGGTTCCTACGAGCAGTACTTC.

The rearrangement joins TRBV20-1 to TRBJ2-7; TRBD2 matches at 11 bases. The DNA end favors TRBJ2-5, so the J call may be wrong. Germline CDR1 reads DFQATT; CDR2 reads SNEGSKA (reference sequence). CDR3 length: 16 residues. CDR3 residues: CSARDRDSGGEGTQYF. In DNA form, the CDR3 reads TGCAGTGCTAGAGATCGGGATAGCGGGGGGGAAGGGACCCAGTACTTC.

There are a few counts of this clonotype. The chain combines TRBV4-1 with TRBJ2-3; D is unclear. Germline V CDR1 and CDR2: MGHRA, YSYEKL. The CDR3 runs to 12 residues. Trimming shortened V by 5 bases and J by 8 bases, and 11 bases separated the two germline ends. CDR3 DNA: TGCGCCAGCAGCTTACCAGCCAGTACGCAGTATTTT. This translates into CASSLPASTQYF.

The V gene is TRBV24-1, the J gene TRBJ2-6, with D possibly matching TRBD2 (5 bases). Between the trimmed V and J ends, which lost 3 bases and 2 bases, there was a span of 13 bases. The CDR3 length is 17 residues. Per germline, CDR1 KGHDR and CDR2 SFDVKD. The CDR3, as DNA: TGTGCCACCAGTGATCCCCCCGGGGAGACTGGGGCCAACGTCCTGACTTTC. This codes for CATSDPPGETGANVLTF.

This chain links TRBV6-2 or TRBV6-3 with TRBJ2-5, with TRBD1 identical over 8 bases. This CDR3 spans 13 amino acids. CDR1 is MNHEY, CDR2 SVGEGT, per germline. Trimming removed 7 bases from V and 12 bases from J; junction bases left unmatched: 13. The CDR3 here is CASIKPPTGVEYF. The CDR3 bases are TGTGCCAGCATCAAACCTCCGACAGGGGTAGAGTACTTC.

This clonotype was recorded a few times. J is TRBJ1-4 and V is TRBV20-1; 11 bases match TRBD1. The junction had 2 bases not matched to a gene; V was cut back by 1 base and J by 7 bases. This CDR3 comprises 14 residues. CDR1 and CDR2 (germline): DFQATT, SNEGSKA (reference sequence). CDR3 loop: CSARGTGGIEKLFF. CDR3 nucleotide sequence: TGCAGTGCTAGAGGGACAGGGGGCATTGAAAAACTGTTTTTT.

This clonotype appeared a single time. The rearrangement links TRBV27 to TRBJ2-6; D could derive from TRBD1 or TRBD2 (5 bases each). V dropped 3 bases and J dropped 0 bases, with 15 bases sitting between them. CDR1 is MNHEY and CDR2 is SMNVEV in the germline V gene (reference sequence). The CDR3 spans 18 residues. CDR3 sequence: CASSFSPPGPSGANVLTF. CDR3 bases: TGTGCCAGCAGTTTCTCCCCCCCGGGGCCCTCTGGGGCCAACGTCCTGACTTTC.

The DNA for the CDR3 is TGTGCCAGCAGTGAAGATGGGATCGGGGCAGATACGCAGTATTTT. Residues: CASSEDGIGADTQYF. The chain is built from TRBV6-1 and TRBJ2-3, with a weak D call TRBD2 (5 bases). Germline loops: CDR1 MNHNS, CDR2 SASEGT. This CDR3 is 15 amino acids long. Trimming shortened V by 1 base and J by 4 bases, and 12 bases separated the two germline ends.

This clonotype was seen a handful of times. This chain links TRBV6-2 or TRBV6-3 with TRBJ2-3; D may match TRBD1 or TRBD2 (5 bases each). The germline CDR1 and CDR2 sequences are MNHEY and SVGEGT. Trimming stripped 5 bases from V and 7 bases from J, with 13 bases between. CDR3 length: 13 residues. The CDR3 protein is CASSDGTEYTQYF. CDR3 DNA: TGTGCCAGCAGTGACGGGACCGAGTATACGCAGTATTTT.

V is TRBV28 and J is TRBJ2-4; tentatively, D is TRBD2 (6 bases). The tail of the sequence fits TRBJ2-7 better, so the J call may be wrong. Germline-derived CDR1 and CDR2 are MDHEN and SYDVKM. The CDR3 length is 15 residues. CDR3 bases: TGTGCCAGCAGTTCTCCCGCCGGGAGAACCTACGAGCAGTACTTC. Its protein product is CASSSPAGRTYEQYF.

This sequence joins TRBV27 and TRBJ1-2; 7 nucleotides line up with TRBD1. The CDR3 is 13 residues long. The V gene's germline CDR1 is MNHEY and CDR2 SMNVEV (reference sequence). After removal of 5 bases from V and 7 bases from J, the junction contained 7 bases not matched to a gene. CDR3 coding DNA: TGTGCCAGCAGTAACGACAGGGCCCGTGGCTACACCTTC. This sequence encodes CASSNDRARGYTF.

This clonotype was picked up a small number of times. The gene calls are TRBV20-1 and TRBJ2-7; the D gene is possibly TRBD1 (6 bases). The CDR3 is made up of 14 amino acids. V dropped 0 bases and J dropped 4 bases, with 13 bases sitting between them. Per the germline V gene, CDR1 is DFQATT and CDR2 is SNEGSKA (reference sequence). The CDR3 DNA follows: TGCAGTGCTAGAGATATTCGACAGGTATACGAGCAGTACTTC. This gives the protein CSARDIRQVYEQYF.